The following is a T cell receptor beta chain sequence with its context. The assay was immunoSEQ multiplex PCR, and TCRdb's table has in-frame clones only and misses some. The table lists tens of thousands of clones, 84% of them singletons. Germline V lookup: CDR1 ENHRY, CDR2 SYGVKD. V lost 10 bases, J lost 5 bases, and 6 bases stayed unmatched. CDR3 length: 13 residues. The data belong to a study of T cells in localized non-small cell lung cancer. This receptor was identified in a female donor over 55 with stage I lung adenocarcinoma. This sample comprised peripheral blood, obtained before any cancer treatment. The chain combines TRBV10-3 with TRBJ1-4; TRBD1 matches 8 bases. CDR3 in amino acids: CATGRTGNEKLFF. CDR3 nucleotides: TGTGCCACCGGTCGGACAGGGAATGAAAAACTGTTTTTT.